Listed here are 27 T cell receptor beta chains from one sample, sequenced in a study of cytomegalovirus exposure and HLA in healthy donors. PCR used 60 Vbeta primers and 13 Jbeta primers. Measured with immunoSEQ multiplex PCR; TCRdb has only the in-frame clones, and not every one. The sample table includes some 70,000 clones. Input material: PBMCs. Source of these receptors: a man aged 40-49 years in good health and CMV-seronegative.

In the case of this clone: This sample includes further DNA sequences coding for the same CDR3. The genes are TRBV13 and TRBJ2-3; 7 bases match TRBD2. From germline, CDR1 is PRHDT and CDR2 FYEKMQ (reference sequence). This CDR3 region has 14 residues. Trimming took 3 bases from V and 0 from J; bases not matched to a gene: 0. CDR3 nucleotides: TGTGCCAGCAGCTTTAGCGGGAGCACAGATACGCAGTATTTT. Translated: CASSFSGSTDTQYF.

The CDR3 spells CASSLLGQGKTEAFF. In DNA form, the CDR3 reads TGTGCCAGCAGTTTATTAGGACAGGGGAAAACTGAAGCTTTCTTT. The chain recombines TRBV28 with TRBJ1-1, with 9 bases identical to TRBD1. The length of the CDR3 is 15 residues. Looked up from germline, CDR1 is MDHEN and CDR2 is SYDVKM. Trimming cost V 1 base and J 5 bases; bases outside gene matches: 5.

A remark on this clone: A read error may account for a junction end that differs from germline. This chain uses TRBV7-8 with TRBJ1-4; D perhaps matches TRBD1 (5 bases). CDR1 SGHVS and CDR2 FQNEAQ come from the germline V gene. CDR3 size: 13 residues. The CDR3 DNA is TGTGCCAGCAGCCCGGGGGTGCTGGACACAACTGTTTTT. Its protein is CASSPGVLDTTVF.

The chain carries TRBV7-2 and TRBJ2-2; possible D gene TRBD1, 6 bases. CDR3 length: 14 residues. Germline CDR1 reads SGHTA; CDR2 reads FQGNSA. The ends were cut back, 5 bases at V and 0 bases at J, with 7 bases in the middle. The CDR3 loop reads CASSRDTNTGELFF. The CDR3 nucleotides are TGTGCCAGCAGCCGGGACACGAACACCGGGGAGCTGTTTTTT.

The V call is TRBV11-3, the J call TRBJ2-3; perhaps TRBD1 as D (5 bases). The CDR3 spans 16 residues. From germline, CDR1 is SGHNT and CDR2 YENEEA. Trimming took off 1 base at V and 0 bases at J, with 11 bases between the two ends. The CDR3 loop reads CASSLGRGSSTDTQYF. The CDR3 coding sequence is TGTGCCAGCAGCTTAGGAAGGGGATCTAGCACAGATACGCAGTATTTT.

The chain is built from TRBV28 and TRBJ1-1; D perhaps matches TRBD1 (5 bases). The ends were cut back, 1 base at V and 4 bases at J, with 13 bases in the middle. This CDR3 comprises 15 residues. Germline assignment: CDR1 MDHEN and CDR2 SYDVKM. CDR3: CASSLFRWGSTEAFF. The CDR3 DNA reads as TGTGCCAGCAGTTTATTTAGGTGGGGCAGCACTGAAGCTTTCTTT.

This rearrangement joins TRBV4-1 to TRBJ2-1; 9 bases are shared with TRBD1. CDR3 size: 15 residues. The germline V gene has CDR1 MGHRA and CDR2 YSYEKL. V dropped 3 bases and J dropped 9; count of bases not matched to a gene: 9. The CDR3 nucleotides are TGCGCCAGCAGCCAGTCCGGGACAGGGATAACTGAGCAGTTCTTC. It codes for CASSQSGTGITEQFF.

On this clone itself: The junction differs from germline at one of its ends, possibly a read error. This specimen includes other DNA sequences encoding the same CDR3. The rearrangement joins TRBV7-9 to TRBJ2-3, with TRBD2 identical over 8 bases. This CDR3 comprises 17 residues. The germline V gene encodes CDR1 SEHNR and CDR2 FQNEAQ (reference sequence). The CDR3: CASSLGGSGIFSDTQYF. The CDR3 bases are TGTGCCAGCAGCTTAGGGGGTAGCGGGATCTTTTCAGATACACAGTATTTT. The whole variable domain, remainder taken from reference TRBV7-9 and TRBJ2-3, is DTGVSQNPRHKITKRGQNVTFRCDPISEHNRLYWYRQTLGQGPEFLTYFQNEAQLEKSRLLSDRFSAERPKGSFSTLEIQRTEQGDSAMYLCASSLGGSGIFSDTQYFGPGTRLTVL.

J is TRBJ1-6 and V is TRBV18, with TRBD1 identical over 7 bases. This CDR3 region has 15 residues. V was pared by 6 bases and J by 9 bases, with 11 bases of the junction left unmatched. CDR1 is KGHSH and CDR2 is LQKENI in the germline V gene. The DNA of the CDR3 is TGTGCCAGCTCGCGGGACAGCGGATGGACTTCACCCCTCCACTTT. Its translation: CASSRDSGWTSPLHF.

The J gene is TRBJ2-7, the V gene TRBV4-2; D unclear. Deletions cut 0 bases from V and 1 base from J, with 13 bases between. There are 16 residues in the CDR3. Germline-derived CDR1 and CDR2 are LGHNA and YNFKEQ. Written as DNA, the CDR3 is TGTGCCAGCAGCCAAGAGCTCGGCGGAAGTTCCTACGAGCAGTACTTC. As protein: CASSQELGGSSYEQYF.

This rearrangement joins TRBV5-1 to TRBJ1-5; TRBD1 agrees at 8 bases. Trimming at V came to 4 bases and at J to 0 bases, leaving 12 bases not matched to a gene. The CDR3 runs 18 residues. Germline assignment: CDR1 SGHRS and CDR2 YFSETQ. The CDR3 DNA reads as TGCGCCAGCAGCATAGTACAGGGGGATGACCATAGCAATCAGCCCCAGCATTTT. This gives the protein CASSIVQGDDHSNQPQHF.

The CDR3 DNA sequence: TGTGCCGAGCGTGAGGGCCGAAATGAGCAGTTCTTC. Amino acids: CAEREGRNEQFF. This chain links TRBV6-9 with TRBJ2-1; tentative D call: TRBD2 (5 bases). CDR1 and CDR2 (germline): MNHGY, SVAAGI. The CDR3 extends over 12 amino acids. V was clipped by 11 bases and J by 7 bases, with 15 bases between them.

The rearrangement links TRBV9 to TRBJ2-2; 10 bases match TRBD2. The CDR3 loop spans 15 amino acids. The ends lost 7 bases at V and 1 base at J; junction bases unmatched: 4. The germline V gene encodes CDR1 SGDLS and CDR2 YYNGEE. As DNA, the CDR3 is TGTGCCAGCGCCCGACTAGCGGGGAACACCGGGGAGCTGTTTTTT. This gives the protein CASARLAGNTGELFF.

The chain recombines TRBV7-9 with TRBJ2-7; weak D call: TRBD1 (6 bases). CDR3 length: 13 residues. CDR1 and CDR2 (germline): SEHNR, FQNEAQ (reference sequence). V lost 1 base, J lost 4 bases, and 8 bases lay in between. CDR3: CASSLGGRYEQYF. The CDR3 coding sequence is TGTGCCAGCAGCTTAGGGGGGCGGTACGAGCAGTACTTC.

The chain uses TRBV7-2 and TRBJ2-3; D gene unclear. There are 15 residues in the CDR3. Deletions cut 1 base from V and 0 bases from J, with 8 bases between. Germline CDR1 and CDR2: SGHTA and FQGNSA. CDR3 coding DNA: TGTGCCAGCAGCTTAGACAGCTATAGCACAGATACGCAGTATTTT. This translates into CASSLDSYSTDTQYF.

V gene TRBV4-3 combines with J gene TRBJ2-5; D unclear. Germline values: CDR1 LGHNA, CDR2 YSLEER. CDR3 length: 14 residues. The ends were cut back, 0 bases at V and 9 bases at J, with 14 bases in the middle. CDR3 nucleotides: TGCGCCAGCAGCCAAGATTACGACGGCCGGGCCCAGTACTTC. Its protein is CASSQDYDGRAQYF.

The chain combines TRBV7-2 with TRBJ2-3; D remains unclear. CDR1 SGHTA and CDR2 FQGNSA come from the germline V gene. V was shortened by 1 base and J by 4 bases, with 3 bases between the two germline ends. The CDR3 has 12 amino acids. The CDR3 region is CASSLGADTQYF. The DNA for the CDR3 is TGTGCCAGCAGCTTAGGCGCAGATACGCAGTATTTT.

V usage is TRBV5-4 and J usage is TRBJ2-5; TRBD1 is a possible D gene (5 bases). The CDR3 is made up of 13 amino acids. Germline CDR1 is SGHNT and CDR2 is YYREEE (reference sequence). V was shortened by 3 bases and J by 1 base, with 7 bases between the two germline ends. CDR3 loop: CASSSGFQETQYF. CDR3 sequence (DNA): TGTGCCAGCAGCTCAGGGTTCCAAGAGACCCAGTACTTC.

V and J are TRBV4-2 and TRBJ2-3; perhaps TRBD2 as D (6 bases). The germline gives CDR1 LGHNA, CDR2 YNFKEQ. This CDR3 contains 16 residues. V was shortened by 0 bases and J by 9 bases, with 19 bases between the two germline ends. The CDR3 region is CASSQDPGIEEGTQYF. The CDR3 coding sequence is TGTGCCAGCAGCCAAGATCCTGGTATAGAGGAGGGCACGCAGTATTTT.

The CDR3 region has the DNA TGTGCCAGTAGTCCCCGGGAGGGGACCTTATACTTC. The encoded protein is CASSPREGTLYF. This chain links TRBV19 with TRBJ2-4, with TRBD2 matching 8 bases. V trimming: 5 bases; J trimming: 16 bases; junction bases outside the gene matches: 10. The CDR3 loop spans 12 amino acids. Per the germline V gene, CDR1 is LNHDA and CDR2 is SQIVND (reference sequence). Filled out from reference TRBV19 and TRBJ2-4, the complete variable domain reads DGGITQSPKYLFRKEGQNVTLSCEQNLNHDAMYWYRQDPGQGLRLIYYSQIVNDFQKGDIAEGYSVSREKKESFPLTVTSAQKNPTAFYLCASSPREGTLYFGAGTRLSVL.

The V and J genes are TRBV20-1 and TRBJ1-4, with 7 positions matching TRBD1. After removal of 6 bases from V and 8 bases from J, the junction contained 3 bases not matched to a gene. This CDR3 has 11 residues. Germline values: CDR1 DFQATT, CDR2 SNEGSKA (reference sequence). The CDR3 DNA is TGCAGTGCGGACAGGAGGGAAAAACTGTTTTTT. Amino acid sequence: CSADRREKLFF.

This chain joins TRBV21-1 and TRBJ2-7; the listed D gene, TRBD1, was not tested against the DNA. TRBV21-1 has pseudogene status. The CDR3 runs 15 residues. The CDR3 reads CASSNRDRGSREQYF. The CDR3 nucleotides are TGTGCCAGCAGCAACCGGGACAGGGGGTCTAGGGAGCAGTACTTC.

The rearrangement uses TRBV29-1 and TRBJ2-5; 9 bases are shared with TRBD2. With the DNA end fitting TRBJ2-7 better, the J assignment may be wrong. There are 15 residues in the CDR3. Germline V gives CDR1 SQVTM, CDR2 ANQGSEA. The CDR3 DNA reads TGCAGCGTTGAAAATGACAAGCGGGGGGCCGACGAGCAGTACTTC. Translating it yields CSVENDKRGADEQYF.

The chain recombines TRBV28 with TRBJ1-2; perhaps TRBD1 as D (6 bases). The V gene's germline CDR1 is MDHEN and CDR2 SYDVKM. The CDR3 contains 13 residues. Trimming took off 9 bases at V and 8 bases at J, with 19 bases between the two ends. This CDR3 reads CASTLGTGSGYTF. The CDR3 region has the DNA TGTGCCAGTACCCTCGGAACAGGGAGCGGCTACACCTTC.

The chain uses TRBV28 and TRBJ2-7, with D possibly matching TRBD1 (7 bases). V was trimmed by 6 bases and J by 6 bases, leaving 21 bases between them. From germline, CDR1 is MDHEN and CDR2 SYDVKM. The CDR3 is made up of 15 amino acids. In DNA form, the CDR3 reads TGTGCCAGCAGACCCGGGGGCAGGGGGGTACCCGAGCAGTACTTC. It translates to CASRPGGRGVPEQYF.

The V call is TRBV19, the J call TRBJ2-7; D ambiguous. Germline V gene lookup returns CDR1 LNHDA and CDR2 SQIVND (reference sequence). Deletions cut 3 bases from V and 5 bases from J, with 14 bases between. The CDR3 has 14 amino acids. For the CDR3, the DNA is TGTGCCAGTAGTATTGAAGTGGTCTCGGACGAGCAGTACTTC. Translating it yields CASSIEVVSDEQYF.

The genes are TRBV7-9 and TRBJ2-7; D unclear. V lost 1 base, J lost 5 bases, and 3 bases lay in between. The germline V gene has CDR1 SEHNR and CDR2 FQNEAQ (reference sequence). This CDR3 is 11 amino acids long. DNA of the CDR3: TGTGCCAGCAGCTTAGTCGACGAGCAGTACTTC. Its protein product is CASSLVDEQYF.